Listed here are 22 T cell receptor beta chains from one sample, sequenced in a study of T cells after yellow fever vaccination. In TCRdb, the 5' RACE reads were re-called with MiXCR into one record per CDR3 protein. Found here are 55,000 to 70,000 distinct CDR3 sequences, more than 6.5% of them singletons; the top ten hold 30% to 45%. This sample comprised CD8+ T cells sorted from PBMCs, obtained 35 to 50 days after the first yellow fever vaccination. These receptor sequences come from a man aged 18 to 35 who received the YFV17D yellow fever vaccine.

This clonotype was seen at least ten times. The chain couples TRBV4-1 to TRBJ2-1, with D possibly TRBD1 on 6 matching bases. Trimming removed 4 bases from V and 0 bases from J, with 10 bases in between. The germline V gene encodes CDR1 MGHRA and CDR2 YSYEKL. CDR3 length: 15 residues. The CDR3 region has the DNA TGCGCCAGCAGCCTCTGGACAGACTCCTACAATGAGCAGTTCTTC. Protein: CASSLWTDSYNEQFF.

This clonotype was found many times. This rearrangement joins TRBV7-2 to TRBJ2-2; D gene ambiguous. This CDR3 region has 17 residues. In germline, CDR1 is SGHTA, CDR2 FQGNSA. V lost 1 base to trimming and J lost 2 bases, with 14 bases between them. The DNA of the CDR3 is TGTGCCAGCAGCTTAGGCGCACCTAGTCTTAACACCGGGGAGCTGTTTTTT. Translated: CASSLGAPSLNTGELFF. The full variable domain, completed using reference TRBV7-2 and TRBJ2-2, is GAGVSQSPSNKVTEKGKDVELRCDPISGHTALYWYRQSLGQGLEFLIYFQGNSAPDKSGLPSDRFSAERTGGSVSTLTIQRTQQEDSAVYLCASSLGAPSLNTGELFFGEGSRLTVL.

This clonotype was seen repeatedly, ten times or more. The chain employs TRBV2 and TRBJ2-7, with no clear D. Trimming removed 6 bases from V and 1 base from J, with 7 bases in between. This CDR3 has 12 amino acids. The germline V gene encodes CDR1 SNHLY and CDR2 FYNNEI. The CDR3 DNA sequence: TGTGCCAGCAGCCCTAATTCCTACGAGCAGTACTTC. Its translation: CASSPNSYEQYF.

This clonotype was detected many times. The CDR3 loop reads CASSFGHPNEQFF. The DNA of the CDR3 is TGTGCCAGCAGTTTTGGACACCCTAATGAGCAGTTCTTC. The chain has TRBV12-3 or TRBV12-4 and TRBJ2-1, with TRBD1 as a possible D gene (5 bases). The CDR3 has 13 amino acids. V lost 3 bases and J lost 7, with 10 bases in between.

This clonotype has at least ten counts. The gene calls are TRBV3-1 and TRBJ2-3; a weak D match, TRBD2 (5 bases). Looked up from germline, CDR1 is LGHDT and CDR2 is YNNKEL (reference sequence). V was clipped by 4 bases and J by 0 bases, with 14 bases between them. CDR3 length equals 16 residues. The DNA for the CDR3 is TGTGCCAGCAGCCCCCTGGACTCTTCTAGCACAGATACGCAGTATTTT. Translation: CASSPLDSSSTDTQYF.

This clonotype showed up many times. V gene TRBV29-1 combines with J gene TRBJ2-7; 7 bases fit TRBD1. CDR3 size: 13 residues. CDR1 is SQVTM, CDR2 ANQGSEA, per germline. The V segment lost 1 base and the J segment 2 bases; nucleotides outside the gene matches: 2. CDR3 bases: TGCAGCGTTGAAGCCACAGGGGCCTACGAGCAGTACTTC. This translates into CSVEATGAYEQYF.

This clonotype appeared a few times. The chain is built from TRBV4-3 and TRBJ2-7; a possible D gene is TRBD1 (5 bases). The CDR3 is 12 amino acids. In germline, CDR1 is LGHNA, CDR2 YSLEER. Trimming removed 0 bases at V and 12 bases at J, with 12 bases between. CDR3 in DNA: TGCGCCAGCAGCCAAGACTGTCAGGGCATGTACGTC. Translating it yields CASSQDCQGMYV.

V usage is TRBV6-5 and J usage is TRBJ2-7; D unclear. The CDR3 length is 16 residues. Trimming left V 3 bases short and J 2 bases short, with 17 bases between. Germline CDR1 MNHEY, CDR2 SVGAGI. The chain's CDR3 is CASSYLLPGRTYEQYF. The CDR3 DNA is TGTGCCAGCAGTTATCTCTTGCCAGGCCGAACCTACGAGCAGTACTTC.

This clonotype was seen a few times. The V call is TRBV20-1, the J call TRBJ2-2, with no clear D. Germline CDR1 is DFQATT and CDR2 is SNEGSKA (reference sequence). The ends were cut back, 1 base at V and 6 bases at J, with 15 bases in the middle. The CDR3 covers 15 residues. The CDR3 DNA reads TGCAGTGCTAGAGCATCAGGCCCCGAGGCCGGGGAGCTGTTTTTT. It codes for CSARASGPEAGELFF.

This clonotype was counted ten times or more. The chain has TRBV6-1 and TRBJ2-6; 7 bases line up with TRBD1. The germline V gene has CDR1 MNHNS and CDR2 SASEGT. The ends lost 8 bases at V and 0 bases at J; junction bases unmatched: 4. The CDR3 loop spans 15 amino acids. The CDR3 coding sequence is TGTGCCAGCGGGACAGTTTCCTCTGGGGCCAACGTCCTGACTTTC. Encoded protein: CASGTVSSGANVLTF.

This clonotype was observed a handful of times. V gene TRBV9 combines with J gene TRBJ2-1; D unclear. This CDR3 region has 14 residues. The V end lost 4 bases, the J end lost 1 base, and 9 bases lay between the germline ends. Germline CDR1 SGDLS, CDR2 YYNGEE. The DNA for the CDR3 is TGTGCCAGCAGCCCGCCGAGTTCCTACAATGAGCAGTTCTTC. Amino acids: CASSPPSSYNEQFF.

This clonotype was picked up many times. The rearrangement joins TRBV7-9 to TRBJ2-1; D possibly corresponds to TRBD2 (6 bases). This CDR3 region has 14 residues. The V gene lost 8 bases and the J gene lost 8 bases, with 19 bases spanning the gap. CDR1 is SEHNR and CDR2 is FQNEAQ in the germline V gene (reference sequence). The CDR3 region is CASQGAAGMYEQFF. The CDR3 nucleotides read TGTGCCAGCCAAGGAGCGGCGGGGATGTATGAGCAGTTCTTC.

This clonotype showed up many times. The chain couples TRBV5-4 to TRBJ2-2; D is uncertain. CDR3 length equals 12 residues. V dropped 3 bases and J dropped 2 bases, with 2 bases sitting between them. Germline V gene data show CDR1 as SGHNT and CDR2 as YYREEE (reference sequence). The CDR3 spells CASSYNTGELFF. The CDR3 DNA reads TGTGCCAGCAGCTATAACACCGGGGAGCTGTTTTTT.

Only a few counts were recorded for this clonotype. The chain is built from TRBV5-6 and TRBJ2-7; 7 bases line up with TRBD1. This CDR3 region has 12 residues. V lost 4 bases and J lost 7; bases outside the gene matches: 5. Germline CDR1 and CDR2: SGHDT and YYEEEE. CDR3 sequence reads: CASSRTGREQYV. The CDR3 DNA reads TGTGCCAGCAGCCGGACAGGTAGAGAGCAGTACGTC.

This clonotype was seen a few times. The V call is TRBV13, the J call TRBJ1-2; TRBD1 is a possible D gene (5 bases). The CDR3 spans 16 residues. The germline CDR1 and CDR2 sequences are PRHDT and FYEKMQ (reference sequence). V lost 0 bases to trimming and J lost 4 bases, with 15 bases between them. This chain's CDR3 is CASSLGQGDQGYGYTF. Here the CDR3 DNA reads TGTGCCAGCAGCTTAGGTCAAGGTGATCAGGGCTATGGCTACACCTTC.

This clonotype appeared many times. The chain couples TRBV5-1 to TRBJ2-1, with TRBD2 matching 12 bases. Losses at the gene ends were 0 bases for V and 5 bases for J; bases not matched to a gene: 3. CDR1 and CDR2 (germline): SGHRS, YFSETQ. The CDR3 consists of 16 residues. CDR3 region: CASSLGLAGAHNEQFF. CDR3 sequence (DNA): TGCGCCAGCAGCTTGGGACTAGCGGGGGCACACAATGAGCAGTTCTTC.

The chain couples TRBV12-3 or TRBV12-4 to TRBJ2-3, with D possibly being TRBD1 or TRBD2 (5 bases each). The V end lost 6 bases, the J end lost 1 base, and 17 bases lay between the germline ends. The CDR3 spans 16 residues. The CDR3 DNA follows: TGTGCCAGCAGCTTTGGGACCTCCGGACGCACAGATACGCAGTATTTT. Translating it yields CASSFGTSGRTDTQYF.

This clonotype was seen more than once but under ten times. CDR3 residues: CASVARGGVDEQYF. CDR3 in DNA: TGTGCCAGCGTAGCCCGGGGGGGGGTCGACGAGCAGTACTTC. The chain couples TRBV7-2 to TRBJ2-7; 8 nucleotides line up with TRBD2. CDR3 length: 14 amino acids. CDR1 is SGHTA, CDR2 FQGNSA, per germline. With V trimmed by 8 bases and J by 5 bases, 11 bases remained unmatched.

There are many counts of this clonotype. This chain connects TRBV7-9 to TRBJ2-1; weak D call: TRBD2 (7 bases). The germline V and J ends were trimmed by 5 bases and 10 bases, with 18 bases remaining between them. Germline CDR1 and CDR2: SEHNR and FQNEAQ (reference sequence). CDR3 size: 14 residues. This chain's CDR3 is CASSQGGGSLEQFF. The DNA for the CDR3 is TGTGCCAGCAGCCAAGGGGGGGGCTCACTGGAGCAGTTCTTC.

This clonotype was recorded many times. This chain links TRBV6-5 with TRBJ1-1; D remains ambiguous. Germline V gene data show CDR1 as MNHEY and CDR2 as SVGAGI. The ends were cut back, 10 bases at V and 3 bases at J, with 18 bases in the middle. This CDR3 has 14 residues. The CDR3 DNA sequence: TGTGCCACCGACTCCAAGGAGACCCACACTGAAGCTTTCTTT. Translating gives CATDSKETHTEAFF.

This clonotype appeared many times. V and J are TRBV9 and TRBJ2-3, with D perhaps assigned TRBD1 or TRBD2 (5 bases each). The V gene's germline CDR1 is SGDLS and CDR2 YYNGEE. CDR3 length: 15 amino acids. Trimming took 0 bases from V and 2 from J, leaving 10 bases between them. The CDR3 nucleotides read TGTGCCAGCAGCGTAGGGGGGTCCCTCACAGATACGCAGTATTTT. This encodes CASSVGGSLTDTQYF.

The chain carries TRBV29-1 and TRBJ2-5; tentative D call: TRBD1 (6 bases). Deletions cut 8 bases from V and 0 bases from J, with 16 bases between. There are 14 residues in the CDR3. The germline gives CDR1 SQVTM, CDR2 ANQGSEA. DNA of the CDR3: TGCAGCACCGTGATACAGGGCTACCAAGAGACCCAGTACTTC. Amino acid sequence: CSTVIQGYQETQYF.